The entry below gives a single T cell receptor (beta chain) sequence along with its context. Its antigen remains unidentified. TCRdb reprocessed the 5' RACE reads and reports one entry per CDR3 protein, with no DNA. The sample has around 140,000 distinct CDR3 sequences. This sample was included in a study of monozygotic twins with inflammatory bowel disease. The study's findings and limits: Data gave no support to a single strong signal or clonotype associated with IBD.

Skipping T cell sorting, the study isolated total RNA directly from whole blood. The CDR3 totals 14 residues. The germline CDR1 and CDR2 sequences are DFQATT and SNEGSKA (reference sequence). What was sequenced was blood. The clonotype originates from a human donor with ulcerative colitis or Crohn's disease, or a healthy co-twin of an affected twin (not recorded which). This chain uses TRBV20-1 with TRBJ1-1; as DNA is missing, the TRBD1 call by TCRdb cannot be tested. The CDR3 sequence: CSARQGEGRTEAFF.